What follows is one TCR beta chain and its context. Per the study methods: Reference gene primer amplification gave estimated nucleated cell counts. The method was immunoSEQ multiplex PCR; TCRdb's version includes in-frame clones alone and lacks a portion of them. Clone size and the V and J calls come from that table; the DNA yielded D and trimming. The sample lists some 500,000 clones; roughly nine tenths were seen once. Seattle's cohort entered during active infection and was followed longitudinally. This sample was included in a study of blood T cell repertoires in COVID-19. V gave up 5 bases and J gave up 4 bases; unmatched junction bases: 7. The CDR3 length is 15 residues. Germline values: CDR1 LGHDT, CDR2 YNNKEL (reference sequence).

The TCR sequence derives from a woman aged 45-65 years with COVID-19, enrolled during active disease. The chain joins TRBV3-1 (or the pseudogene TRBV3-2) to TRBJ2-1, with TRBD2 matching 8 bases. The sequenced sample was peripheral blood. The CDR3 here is CASSTGRGVYNEQFF. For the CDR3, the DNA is TGTGCCAGCAGCACCGGGCGGGGGGTATACAATGAGCAGTTCTTC.